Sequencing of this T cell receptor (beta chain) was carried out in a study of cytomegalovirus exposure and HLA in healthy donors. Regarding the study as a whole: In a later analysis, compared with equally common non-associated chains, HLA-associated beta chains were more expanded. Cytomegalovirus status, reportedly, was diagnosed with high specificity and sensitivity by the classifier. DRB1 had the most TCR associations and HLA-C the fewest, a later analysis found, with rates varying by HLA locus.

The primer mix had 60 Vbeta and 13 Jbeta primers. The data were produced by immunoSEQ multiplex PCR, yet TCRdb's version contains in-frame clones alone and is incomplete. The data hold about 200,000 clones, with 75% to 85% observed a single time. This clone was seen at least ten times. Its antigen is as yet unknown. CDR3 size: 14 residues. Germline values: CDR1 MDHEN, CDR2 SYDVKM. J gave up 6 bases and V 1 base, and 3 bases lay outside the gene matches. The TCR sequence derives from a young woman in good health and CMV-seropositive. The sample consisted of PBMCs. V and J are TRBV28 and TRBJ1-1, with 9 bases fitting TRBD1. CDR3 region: CASSLSWTGAEAFF. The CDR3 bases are TGTGCCAGCAGTTTATCGTGGACAGGGGCTGAAGCTTTCTTT.